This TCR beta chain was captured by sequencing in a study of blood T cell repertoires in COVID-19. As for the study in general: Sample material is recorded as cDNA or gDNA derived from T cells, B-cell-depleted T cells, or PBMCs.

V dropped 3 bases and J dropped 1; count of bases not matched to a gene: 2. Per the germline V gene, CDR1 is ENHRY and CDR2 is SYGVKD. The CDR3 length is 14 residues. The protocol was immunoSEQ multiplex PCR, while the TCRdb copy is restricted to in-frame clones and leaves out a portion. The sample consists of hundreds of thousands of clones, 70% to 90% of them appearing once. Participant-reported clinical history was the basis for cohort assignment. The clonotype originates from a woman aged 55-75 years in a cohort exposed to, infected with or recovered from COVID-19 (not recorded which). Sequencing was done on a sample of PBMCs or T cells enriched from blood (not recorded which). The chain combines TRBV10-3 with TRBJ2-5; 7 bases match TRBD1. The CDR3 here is CAISDGTAQETQYF. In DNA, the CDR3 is TGTGCCATCAGTGATGGGACAGCCCAAGAGACCCAGTACTTC.